This record concerns one T cell receptor beta chain sequence. Its specificity is unknown. This sample is part of a study of cytomegalovirus exposure and HLA in healthy donors. Study-level points and caveats: The classifier, whose performance was assessed in both the original and validation cohorts, reportedly diagnosed cytomegalovirus status with high specificity and sensitivity.

60 Vbeta and 13 Jbeta primers were used in PCR. Clones were read by immunoSEQ multiplex PCR, and TCRdb kept only the in-frame ones, dropping some. The sample has 160,000 or so clones, 79% seen once. Germline V gene lookup returns CDR1 SEHNR and CDR2 FQNEAQ (reference sequence). This CDR3 region has 16 residues. The ends were cut back, 2 bases at V and 5 bases at J, with 16 bases in the middle. This receptor was identified in a woman in her thirties or forties in good health and CMV-seronegative. The genes are TRBV7-9 and TRBJ2-1; D gene unclear. Sequencing was done on a sample of PBMCs. The CDR3 loop is CASSLIEDKRNNEQFF. CDR3 DNA: TGTGCCAGCAGCTTAATAGAGGATAAGAGGAACAATGAGCAGTTCTTC. Together with reference TRBV7-9 and TRBJ2-1, the CDR3 gives the full variable domain: DTGVSQNPRHKITKRGQNVTFRCDPISEHNRLYWYRQTLGQGPEFLTYFQNEAQLEKSRLLSDRFSAERPKGSFSTLEIQRTEQGDSAMYLCASSLIEDKRNNEQFFGPGTRLTVL.